This TCR beta chain was found in a study of T-cell memory formation after mild COVID-19. TCRdb re-called the 5' RACE reads through MiXCR, storing one row per CDR3 protein. The sample yields under 650,000 distinct CDR3 sequences, roughly 17% seen once. The CDR3 covers 13 residues. J lost 6 bases, V lost 8 bases, and 5 bases had no gene match. From germline, CDR1 is KGHDR and CDR2 SFDVKD. This clonotype has more than one count but fewer than ten. This chain connects TRBV24-1 to TRBJ2-2; 7 nucleotides line up with TRBD2. This clonotype was sampled from an adult woman who had mild COVID-19 (a few samples of this study predate the infection). Cell type and time point are not known. The specimen was PBMCs or a T cell subset sorted from them (not recorded which). In DNA form, the CDR3 reads TGTGCCACCACTCAGGGAGGGGCCGGGGAGCTGTTTTTT. It is translated as CATTQGGAGELFF.